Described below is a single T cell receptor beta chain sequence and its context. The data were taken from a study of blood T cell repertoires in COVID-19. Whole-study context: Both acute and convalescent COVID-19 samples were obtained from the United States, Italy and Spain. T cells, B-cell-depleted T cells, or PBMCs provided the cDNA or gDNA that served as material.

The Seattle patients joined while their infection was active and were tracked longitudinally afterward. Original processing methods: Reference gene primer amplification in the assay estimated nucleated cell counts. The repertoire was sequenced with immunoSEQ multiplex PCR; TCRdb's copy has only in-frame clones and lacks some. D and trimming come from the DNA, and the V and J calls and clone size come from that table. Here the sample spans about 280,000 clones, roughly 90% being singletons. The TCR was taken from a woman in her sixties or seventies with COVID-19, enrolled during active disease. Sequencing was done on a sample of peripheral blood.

The CDR3 DNA reads TGCGCCAGCAGTGGGGCCAGATCAGCTGAAGCTTTCTTT. It encodes CASSGARSAEAFF. The rearrangement uses TRBV10-1 and TRBJ1-1; D gene unclear. Between the trimmed V and J ends, which lost 4 bases and 6 bases, there was a span of 12 bases. The CDR3 sequence is 13 residues long. Looked up from germline, CDR1 is WNHNN and CDR2 is SYGVQD (reference sequence).